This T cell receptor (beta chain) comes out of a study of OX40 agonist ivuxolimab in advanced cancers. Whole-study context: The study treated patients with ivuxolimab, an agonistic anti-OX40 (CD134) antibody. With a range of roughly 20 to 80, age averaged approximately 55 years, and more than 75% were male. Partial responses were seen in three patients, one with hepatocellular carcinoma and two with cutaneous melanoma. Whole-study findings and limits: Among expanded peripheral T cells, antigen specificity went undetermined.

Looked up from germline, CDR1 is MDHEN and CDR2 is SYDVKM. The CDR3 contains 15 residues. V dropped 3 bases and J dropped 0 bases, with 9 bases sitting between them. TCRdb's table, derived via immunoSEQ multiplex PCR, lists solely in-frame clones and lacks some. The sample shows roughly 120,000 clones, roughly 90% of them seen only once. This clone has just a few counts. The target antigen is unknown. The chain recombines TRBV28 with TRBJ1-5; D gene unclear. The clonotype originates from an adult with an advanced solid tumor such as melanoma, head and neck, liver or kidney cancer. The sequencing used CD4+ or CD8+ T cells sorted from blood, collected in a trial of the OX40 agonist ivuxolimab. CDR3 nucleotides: TGTGCCAGCAGTTTGGGGAGCAATAGCAATCAGCCCCAGCATTTT. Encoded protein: CASSLGSNSNQPQHF.